This entry lists 23 T cell receptor beta chains sequenced from one sample in a study of T cells expressing NK-cell markers. TCRdb reprocessed the 5' RACE reads and stores each CDR3 protein as one record, lacking DNA. The specimen's table records roughly 350,000 distinct CDR3 sequences. Sequences were obtained from blood T cells: a sorted CD56 or NKG2C T cell subset, CD4+ or CD8+ T cells, or bulk PBMC T cells (not recorded which). The receptors were gathered from a man aged 18-75 years in good health.

The chain recombines TRBV6-1 with TRBJ1-5; TCRdb names TRBD1, which stays unverified in the absence of DNA. CDR1 is MNHNS, CDR2 SASEGT, per germline. The CDR3 loop spans 15 amino acids. CDR3 sequence reads: CASSEGQQPYQPQHF.

V and J are TRBV11-2 and TRBJ2-3; TCRdb's D gene call, TRBD2, goes unchecked for lack of DNA. This CDR3 is built from 20 residues. CDR1 and CDR2 from the germline V gene are SGHAT and FQNNGV. The CDR3 loop reads CASSLSVRILGGPLTDTQYF.

The chain combines TRBV19 with TRBJ1-6; TCRdb calls TRBD1, which cannot be checked without DNA. The CDR3 covers 14 residues. Germline CDR1 and CDR2: LNHDA and SQIVND (reference sequence). The CDR3 sequence is CASSIPQGYSPLHF.

CDR3 sequence: CAISDLTYNEQFF. The chain has TRBV10-3 and TRBJ2-1. CDR3 length: 13 amino acids. Germline V CDR1 and CDR2: ENHRY, SYGVKD.

This chain uses TRBV12-3 or TRBV12-4 with TRBJ2-4; the TCRdb call, TRBD1, lacks DNA for checking. The CDR3 runs 16 residues. This CDR3 is CASSLEGGAPKNIQYF.

The chain joins TRBV6-7 to TRBJ2-7; absent DNA, TCRdb's TRBD1 call cannot be checked. TRBV6-7 counts as an open reading frame of uncertain function. The CDR3 consists of 13 residues. Here the CDR3 reads CASPLGASYEQYF.

The chain joins TRBV3-1 to TRBJ2-1; TCRdb picks TRBD2, but there is no DNA to check that call. The CDR3 contains 15 residues. Germline V gene data show CDR1 as LGHDT and CDR2 as YNNKEL (reference sequence). The CDR3 protein is CASSPGEGGRGEQFF.

The chain combines TRBV4-2 with TRBJ2-7; the D gene TCRdb calls, TRBD2, cannot be checked with no DNA. Germline V gene lookup returns CDR1 LGHNA and CDR2 YNFKEQ. The CDR3 is made up of 18 amino acids. The CDR3 sequence: CASSQDSGVARSSYEQYF.

The chain links TRBV11-2 to TRBJ2-5; TCRdb returns TRBD2, unconfirmable since there is no DNA. Germline V gene data show CDR1 as SGHAT and CDR2 as FQNNGV. The CDR3 covers 18 residues. CDR3 sequence reads: CASSFGALAGDTKETQYF.

The chain carries TRBV10-3 and TRBJ2-6; no DNA is available, so the TRBD2 call from TCRdb remains unchecked. This CDR3 is 16 amino acids long. Germline loops: CDR1 ENHRY, CDR2 SYGVKD. CDR3 sequence: CAISATGRGGANVLTF.

The V gene is TRBV3-1, the J gene TRBJ1-1. Germline V gene data show CDR1 as LGHDT and CDR2 as YNNKEL (reference sequence). The CDR3 is made up of 17 amino acids. The CDR3 reads CASSPQAGLSLSTEAFF.

This CDR3 reads CASSSWTGGFYGYTF. The V and J genes are TRBV5-4 and TRBJ1-2; TCRdb's D gene call, TRBD1, goes unchecked for lack of DNA. Germline V gene lookup returns CDR1 SGHNT and CDR2 YYREEE (reference sequence). The CDR3 sequence is 15 residues long.

CDR3 amino acids: CAWSVGGANGNSPLHF. The V and J genes are TRBV30 and TRBJ1-6; the D call of TRBD1 rests on TCRdb alone, since no DNA is present to check it. The CDR3 is 16 residues long. Germline CDR1 GTSNPN, CDR2 SVGIG (reference sequence). The entire variable domain, with the rest obtained from reference TRBV30 and TRBJ1-6, is as follows: SQTIHQWPATLVQPVGSPLSLECTVEGTSNPNLYWYRQAAGRGLQLLFYSVGIGQISSEVPQNLSASRPQDRQFILSSKKLLLSDSGFYLCAWSVGGANGNSPLHFGNGTRLTVT.

CDR3 in amino acids: CASSLKGASHMSNQPQHF. The gene calls are TRBV12-3 or TRBV12-4 and TRBJ1-5; absent DNA, TCRdb's TRBD1 call cannot be checked. The CDR3 runs to 18 residues.

The chain is built from TRBV18 and TRBJ2-3; the TCRdb call, TRBD1, lacks DNA for checking. The V gene's germline CDR1 is KGHSH and CDR2 LQKENI. The CDR3 length is 14 residues. CDR3 amino acids: CASRRAAAGDTQYF.

The chain has TRBV20-1 and TRBJ2-1; TCRdb outputs TRBD1, but without DNA this stays unchecked. The length of the CDR3 is 15 residues. Per germline, CDR1 DFQATT and CDR2 SNEGSKA (reference sequence). The CDR3 is CSASHPGQGADEQFF.

The rearrangement joins TRBV5-1 to TRBJ2-1; there is no DNA to check the TCRdb D call of TRBD2. The CDR3 totals 16 residues. The germline V gene encodes CDR1 SGHRS and CDR2 YFSETQ. The CDR3 sequence: CASSGWASGGASEQFF.

The chain joins TRBV5-1 to TRBJ2-5; TCRdb calls TRBD2, which cannot be checked without DNA. CDR1 is SGHRS and CDR2 is YFSETQ in the germline V gene. The CDR3 has 14 residues. CDR3 residues: CASSEGPRPETQYF. The full variable domain, in which reference TRBV5-1 and TRBJ2-5 provide the parts outside the CDR3, is KAGVTQTPRYLIKTRGQQVTLSCSPISGHRSVSWYQQTPGQGLQFLFEYFSETQRNKGNFPGRFSGRQFSNSRSEMNVSTLELGDSALYLCASSEGPRPETQYFGPGTRLLVL.

The chain carries TRBV5-5 and TRBJ2-5; TCRdb names TRBD1, which stays unverified in the absence of DNA. From germline, CDR1 is SGHKS and CDR2 YYEKEE (reference sequence). The CDR3 has 14 amino acids. The CDR3 region is CASSPQGALETQYF.

CDR3 residues: CSAGSLAGGLRTDTQYF. This chain connects TRBV20-1 to TRBJ2-3; there is no DNA to check the TCRdb D call of TRBD2. There are 17 residues in the CDR3. The germline CDR1 and CDR2 sequences are DFQATT and SNEGSKA (reference sequence).

This rearrangement joins TRBV7-2 to TRBJ2-7; TCRdb proposes TRBD1, but this gene call is untestable without DNA. This CDR3 comprises 14 residues. Looked up from germline, CDR1 is SGHTA and CDR2 is FQGNSA. The CDR3 here is CASSPGTGPYEQYF.

This chain's CDR3 is CASWQRLNTDTQYF. The genes are TRBV2 and TRBJ2-3. From germline, CDR1 is SNHLY and CDR2 FYNNEI. This CDR3 region has 14 residues.

The genes are TRBV19 and TRBJ1-2. The CDR3 runs 13 residues. Germline assignment: CDR1 LNHDA and CDR2 SQIVND (reference sequence). CDR3 region: CASSGTTGYGYTF.